This T cell receptor (beta chain) is from a study of glioma-infiltrating T cells after dendritic cell vaccination. At the level of the study: Treatment, given 2003 to 2012, was autologous tumor lysate-pulsed dendritic cell vaccination.

The length of the CDR3 is 14 residues. From germline, CDR1 is MNHNS and CDR2 SASEGT. V lost 2 bases and J lost 6, with 10 bases in between. The assay was immunoSEQ multiplex PCR, and TCRdb's table has in-frame clones only and misses some. The sample carries about 64,000 clones, around 86% recorded once. Source: blood, taken before dendritic cell vaccination. The chain uses TRBV6-1 and TRBJ2-2; tentatively, D is TRBD2 (6 bases). The sequence was collected from a human donor with glioblastoma. CDR3 region: CASSEPWRAGELFF. The CDR3 region has the DNA TGTGCCAGCAGTGAACCCTGGAGGGCCGGGGAGCTGTTTTTT.